This entry is about one T cell receptor beta chain. This entry comes from a study of cytomegalovirus exposure and HLA in healthy donors. V trimming: 5 bases; J trimming: 2 bases; junction bases outside the gene matches: 5. This CDR3 region has 15 residues. Germline V lookup: CDR1 MGHDK, CDR2 SYGVNS. PCR was performed using 60 Vbeta and 13 Jbeta primers. Study processing details: Unique TCR beta chains totaled roughly 79 million in a later count, with approximately 10 million of them shared. The table came from immunoSEQ multiplex PCR; TCRdb's copy has only in-frame clones and leaves some out. V and J calls and clone size come straight from that table; D and trimming were deduced from the DNA. The table lists tens of thousands of clones, less than 75% of them singletons.

The V and J genes are TRBV25-1 and TRBJ2-2; 7 bases are shared with TRBD2. The receptor's source is a man aged 30-40 years in good health and CMV-seronegative. The sequencing input was PBMCs. The CDR3 here is CASSNLAVNTGELFF. The DNA for the CDR3 is TGTGCCAGCAGTAATCTAGCGGTAAACACCGGGGAGCTGTTTTTT.